This TCR beta chain originates from a study of regulatory T cells in long-lasting Graves disease. Building of the TCR beta libraries involved iRepertoire HTBI primers and Arm-PCR of CDR3 regions. MiXCR, run by TCRdb on the multiplex PCR reads, gives a single entry per CDR3 protein. The sample records 400,000 to 550,000 distinct CDR3 sequences, about 16% being singletons. At least ten counts were recorded for this clonotype. Germline V gives CDR1 DFQATT, CDR2 SNEGSKA (reference sequence). The CDR3 spans 14 residues. Trimming pared 0 bases from V and 7 bases from J, leaving 16 bases between. Described time point: newly diagnosed GD, antithyroid drugs for less than 3 months. Construction of the TCR library relied on RNA isolated from PBMCs. American Thyroid Association guidelines were used to diagnose Graves' disease. The same data also contributed to another study, on T cells in Graves' hyperthyroidism and ophthalmopathy. That work adds: Blood also showed most of the thyroid clonotypes that were expanded above 0.001. Ophthalmopathy stood apart from stable hyperthyroidism in a 13 V-J model.

This TCR derives from a woman aged 30 to 39 with Graves disease. This material consisted of peripheral blood mononuclear cells (PBMCs), taken at new diagnosis, from a patient treated with antithyroid drugs. The chain combines TRBV20-1 with TRBJ2-7; D unresolved. CDR3 DNA: TGCAGTGCTAGAGAAGTTAGTCACATGGGAGAGCAGTACTTC. Protein: CSAREVSHMGEQYF.